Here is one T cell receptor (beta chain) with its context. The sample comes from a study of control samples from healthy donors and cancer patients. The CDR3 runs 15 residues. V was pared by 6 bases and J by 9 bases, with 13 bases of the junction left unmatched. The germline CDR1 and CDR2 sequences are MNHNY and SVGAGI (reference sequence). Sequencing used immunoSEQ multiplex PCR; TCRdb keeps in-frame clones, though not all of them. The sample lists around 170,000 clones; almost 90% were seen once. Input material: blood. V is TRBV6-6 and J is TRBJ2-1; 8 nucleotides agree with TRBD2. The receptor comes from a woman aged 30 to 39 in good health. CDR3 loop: CASRTPGLVPREQFF. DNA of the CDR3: TGTGCCAGCAGGACTCCGGGACTAGTCCCCCGTGAGCAGTTCTTC.